Detailed here is one T cell receptor beta chain. This CDR3 comprises 16 residues. The V end was cut by 0 bases, the J end by 3 bases, with 12 bases between. Germline V gene lookup returns CDR1 SGHTA and CDR2 FQGNSA. The sample originates from a study of cytomegalovirus exposure and HLA in healthy donors. Amplification used 60 Vbeta primers and 13 Jbeta primers. Clones were sequenced by immunoSEQ multiplex PCR, and TCRdb holds only the in-frame ones, with some missing. The table has roughly 140,000 clones, roughly 74% seen once. This TCR came from a young woman in good health and CMV-seropositive. The V and J genes are TRBV7-2 and TRBJ1-3; unclear D gene. The sequencing input was PBMCs. DNA for the CDR3: TGTGCCAGCAGCTTAGCGATCACAGAGGGTGGAAACACCATATATTTT. Its protein product is CASSLAITEGGNTIYF.